The T cell receptor (beta chain) described here comes from a study of early T cells in non-severe SARS-CoV-2 infection. Looking at the study overall: Chains were unpaired, as sequencing was done on bulk RNA from unsorted whole blood.

On this clonotype: What it recognizes is unknown.

Whole-study findings and limits: Matching with VDJdb favored anti-spike CD8 responses (missing private and CD4 specificities).

Each single cDNA molecule received a unique molecular identifier. One entry per CDR3 protein results from TCRdb running MiXCR on the 5' RACE reads. The sample lists over 45,000 distinct CDR3 sequences; over 5% were seen once. In germline, CDR1 is SGHVS, CDR2 FNYEAQ. The V end was cut by 5 bases, the J end by 6 bases, with 17 bases between. CDR3 length: 15 residues. The chain recombines TRBV7-6 with TRBJ2-1; D is undetermined. The sequencing input was whole blood. The TCR sequence derives from an adult who was a healthcare worker with PCR-confirmed SARS-CoV-2 infection or an uninfected control (not recorded which). CDR3 sequence (DNA): TGTGCCAGCAGCCTCACTGACACCGACGGCAATGAGCAGTTCTTC. It is translated as CASSLTDTDGNEQFF.